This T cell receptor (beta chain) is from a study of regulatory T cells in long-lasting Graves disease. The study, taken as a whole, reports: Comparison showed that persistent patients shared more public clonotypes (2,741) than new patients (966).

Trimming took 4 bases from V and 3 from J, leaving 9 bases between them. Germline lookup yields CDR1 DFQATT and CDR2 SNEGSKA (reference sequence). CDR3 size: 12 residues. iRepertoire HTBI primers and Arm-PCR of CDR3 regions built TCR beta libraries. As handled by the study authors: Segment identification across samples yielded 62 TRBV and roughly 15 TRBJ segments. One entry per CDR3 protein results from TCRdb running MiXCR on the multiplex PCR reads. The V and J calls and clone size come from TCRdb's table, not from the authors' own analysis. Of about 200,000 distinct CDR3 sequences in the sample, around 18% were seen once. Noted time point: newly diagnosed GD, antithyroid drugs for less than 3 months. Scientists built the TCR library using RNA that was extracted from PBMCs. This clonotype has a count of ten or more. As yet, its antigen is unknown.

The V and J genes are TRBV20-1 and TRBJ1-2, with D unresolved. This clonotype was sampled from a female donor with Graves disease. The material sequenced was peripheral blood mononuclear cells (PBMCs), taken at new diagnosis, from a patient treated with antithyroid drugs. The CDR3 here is CSANLGDYGYTF. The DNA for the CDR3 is TGCAGTGCTAACCTGGGAGACTATGGCTACACCTTC.